Listed here are 17 T cell receptor beta chains from one sample, sequenced in a study of cytomegalovirus exposure and HLA in healthy donors (dated by TCRdb to 2016 to 2017). Library method: the immunoSEQ multiplex PCR assay. The multiplex PCR relied on a mix of 60 forward primers for TCR Vbeta segments and 13 reverse primers for TCR Jbeta segments. Drawn from immuneACCESS, this table holds only the in-frame rearrangements with V and J called that TCRdb kept. Clones are partly lost; checked studies trace under half to an unresolved V gene and leave the rest unexplained. The sample table contains approximately 240,000 clones; only one count was recorded for 77% of them. The ten largest clones add up to around 2.8% of the sample. The sequenced sample consisted of PBMCs. The source of these receptors is an older woman in good health and CMV-seropositive.

This chain joins TRBV6-5 and TRBJ1-3, with 7 bases lining up with TRBD1. The CDR3 is 15 residues long. V was clipped by 5 bases and J by 0 bases; unmatched bases: 4. The germline gives CDR1 MNHEY, CDR2 SVGAGI. The CDR3 loop reads CASSPQGGSGNTIYF. CDR3 bases: TGTGCCAGCAGTCCCCAGGGGGGCTCTGGAAACACCATATATTTT.

The chain joins TRBV5-1 to TRBJ2-6, with 7 bases aligning to TRBD1. The CDR3 consists of 16 residues. V lost 4 bases and J lost 2; bases outside the gene matches: 6. Germline V gene sequence: CDR1 SGHRS, CDR2 YFSETQ. The CDR3 spells CASSKTGDPGANVLTF. CDR3 DNA sequence: TGCGCCAGCAGCAAAACAGGGGACCCTGGGGCCAACGTCCTGACTTTC.

The rearrangement uses TRBV2 and TRBJ2-5; 7 nucleotides line up with TRBD2. CDR1 and CDR2 (germline): SNHLY, FYNNEI. This CDR3 has 13 amino acids. With 6 bases clipped from V and 5 bases from J, the junction kept 6 bases outside the gene matches. The CDR3 nucleotides read TGTGCCAGCAGCCCAACTAGCGAGGAGACCCAGTACTTC. Residues: CASSPTSEETQYF.

The chain is built from TRBV30 and TRBJ1-4, with D unclear. Trimming stripped 8 bases from V and 8 bases from J, with 12 bases between. CDR1 and CDR2 from the germline V gene are GTSNPN and SVGIG (reference sequence). The CDR3 has 11 amino acids. This chain's CDR3 is CAATRGEKLFF. CDR3 DNA: TGTGCCGCGACCCGGGGAGAAAAACTGTTTTTT.

This chain links TRBV5-4 with TRBJ2-1; 9 bases fit TRBD1. This CDR3 has 16 amino acids. J lost 1 base, V lost 4 bases, and 6 bases had no gene match. Germline CDR1 is SGHNT and CDR2 is YYREEE (reference sequence). CDR3 bases: TGTGCCAGCAGCCAGGGACAGGGTATGTCCTACAATGAGCAGTTCTTC. This gives the protein CASSQGQGMSYNEQFF.

The chain joins TRBV7-2 to TRBJ1-5; 10 bases match TRBD1. J lost 3 bases, V lost 5 bases, and 4 bases had no gene match. Germline V lookup: CDR1 SGHTA, CDR2 FQGNSA. This CDR3 has 15 residues. The CDR3 is CASSRDRGINQPQHF. In nucleotides, the CDR3 is TGTGCCAGCAGCCGGGACAGGGGAATCAATCAGCCCCAGCATTTT.

For the CDR3, the DNA is TGTGCCAGCAGGGGACAGGAATCCTACAATGAGCAGTTCTTC. This encodes CASRGQESYNEQFF. The chain carries TRBV7-3 and TRBJ2-1; 8 bases align to TRBD1. Germline CDR1 and CDR2: SGHTA and FQGTGA. Germline trimming cut 6 bases from V and 1 base from J; bases unmatched to any gene: 2. The CDR3 extends over 14 amino acids.

This clone was counted only a few times. This sequence joins TRBV14 and TRBJ1-1; TRBD1 might be the D (5 bases). CDR3 length: 16 residues. Germline-derived CDR1 and CDR2 are SGHDN and FVKESK. V shed 0 bases and J shed 4 bases, with 15 bases lying between them. The CDR3 sequence is CASSQEAWGGTTEAFF. CDR3 nucleotide sequence: TGTGCCAGCAGCCAAGAAGCATGGGGGGGAACCACTGAAGCTTTCTTT.

The chain uses TRBV6-1 and TRBJ1-1; TRBD1 agrees at 7 bases. The CDR3 spans 14 residues. Germline trimming cut 8 bases from V and 4 bases from J; bases unmatched to any gene: 10. Per germline, CDR1 MNHNS and CDR2 SASEGT. CDR3 in DNA: TGTGCCAGCCCGGAAAACAGGGGTGCCACTGAAGCTTTCTTT. Translation: CASPENRGATEAFF.

The chain uses TRBV5-1 and TRBJ1-2; 9 nucleotides agree with TRBD1. The germline V gene has CDR1 SGHRS and CDR2 YFSETQ. The CDR3 loop spans 16 amino acids. Trimming removed 4 bases from V and 0 bases from J; junction bases left unmatched: 7. CDR3 sequence reads: CASSVGTGNTNYGYTF. CDR3 coding DNA: TGCGCCAGCAGCGTGGGGACAGGGAATACTAACTATGGCTACACCTTC.

On this clone: A junction end diverges from the germline sequence, so it may reflect a read error. This sample includes further DNA sequences coding for the same CDR3. The chain is built from TRBV6-5 and TRBJ1-1, with a tentative D call TRBD1 (6 bases). This CDR3 region has 15 residues. Per the germline V gene, CDR1 is MNHEY and CDR2 is SVGAGI. DNA of the CDR3: TGCGCCAGCAGTTACTCCAGGGGTTTGGACACTGAAGCTTTCTTT. This codes for CASSYSRGLDTEAFF.

The chain joins TRBV9 to TRBJ2-5; D is unresolved. The closer fit of TRBJ2-7 to the DNA end suggests the J call may be wrong. Germline assignment: CDR1 SGDLS and CDR2 YYNGEE. The CDR3 extends over 12 amino acids. The CDR3 loop reads CASSPPGYEQYF. For the CDR3, the DNA is TGTGCCAGCAGCCCACCCGGGTACGAGCAGTACTTC.

This clone was detected only a few times. J is TRBJ1-1 and V is TRBV5-5, with TRBD1 matching 7 bases. CDR3 size: 16 residues. After removal of 5 bases from V and 4 bases from J, the junction contained 14 bases not matched to a gene. The germline gives CDR1 SGHKS, CDR2 YYEKEE (reference sequence). CDR3 nucleotide sequence: TGTGCCAGCAGTTCCATCCTTACAGGGGCCGGCACTGAAGCTTTCTTT. It encodes CASSSILTGAGTEAFF.

This clone has just a few counts. The chain combines TRBV10-1 with TRBJ1-1, with TRBD1 matching 8 bases. This CDR3 spans 12 amino acids. The junction had 5 bases not matched to a gene; V was cut back by 3 bases and J by 11 bases. Germline V CDR1 and CDR2: WNHNN, SYGVQD (reference sequence). The CDR3 here is CASSETDRDAFF. CDR3 nucleotide sequence: TGCGCCAGCAGTGAAACGGACAGGGACGCTTTCTTT.

This rearrangement joins TRBV19 to TRBJ1-2; 10 nucleotides match TRBD1. CDR3 length: 15 amino acids. Germline assignment: CDR1 LNHDA and CDR2 SQIVND (reference sequence). V was clipped by 9 bases and J by 5 bases; unmatched bases: 12. The CDR3 nucleotides read TGTGCCAGCCGGGACAGGGGAATCGAGGGTTATGGCTACACCTTC. Its protein is CASRDRGIEGYGYTF.

The chain carries TRBV2 and TRBJ1-6; D is uncertain. The CDR3 sequence is 11 residues long. Trimming took 7 bases from V and 8 from J, leaving 6 bases between them. Germline V gives CDR1 SNHLY, CDR2 FYNNEI. In DNA form, the CDR3 reads TGTGCCAGCAATCGGGATTCACCCCTCCACTTT. Protein sequence: CASNRDSPLHF.

The chain employs TRBV18 and TRBJ2-3, with 8 nucleotides matching TRBD1. This CDR3 is 15 amino acids long. Looked up from germline, CDR1 is KGHSH and CDR2 is LQKENI. Losses at the gene ends were 3 bases for V and 4 bases for J; bases not matched to a gene: 6. DNA for the CDR3: TGTGCCAGCTCACCGGGGACAGGCCGGGCAGATACGCAGTATTTT. It codes for CASSPGTGRADTQYF.